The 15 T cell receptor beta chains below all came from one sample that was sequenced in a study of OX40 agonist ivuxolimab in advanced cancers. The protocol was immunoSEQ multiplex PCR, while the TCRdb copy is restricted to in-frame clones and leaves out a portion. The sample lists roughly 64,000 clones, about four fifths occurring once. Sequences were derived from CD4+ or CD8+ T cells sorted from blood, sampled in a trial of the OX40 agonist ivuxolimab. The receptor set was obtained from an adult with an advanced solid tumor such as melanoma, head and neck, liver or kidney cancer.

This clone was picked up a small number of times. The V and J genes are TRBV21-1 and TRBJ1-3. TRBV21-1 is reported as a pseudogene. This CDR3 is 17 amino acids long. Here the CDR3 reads CASSSESGRRSGNTIYF. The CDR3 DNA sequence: TGTGCCAGCAGCAGCGAGTCGGGACGGAGAAGTGGAAACACCATATATTTT.

Here the CDR3 reads CASSYSGNSYEQYF. The CDR3 nucleotides read TGTGCCAGCAGTTACTCAGGGAACAGCTACGAGCAGTACTTC. This chain connects TRBV6-6 to TRBJ2-5; no definite D call. The J call may be in error: the DNA end matches TRBJ2-7 better. Per germline, CDR1 MNHNY and CDR2 SVGAGI (reference sequence). This CDR3 contains 14 residues.

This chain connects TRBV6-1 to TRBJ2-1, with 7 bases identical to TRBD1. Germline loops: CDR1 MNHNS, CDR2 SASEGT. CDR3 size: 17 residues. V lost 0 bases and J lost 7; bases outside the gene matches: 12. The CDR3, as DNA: TGTGCCAGCAGTGAAGCGCGGGCAGGGGGTTTTACAAATGAGCAGTTCTTC. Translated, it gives CASSEARAGGFTNEQFF.

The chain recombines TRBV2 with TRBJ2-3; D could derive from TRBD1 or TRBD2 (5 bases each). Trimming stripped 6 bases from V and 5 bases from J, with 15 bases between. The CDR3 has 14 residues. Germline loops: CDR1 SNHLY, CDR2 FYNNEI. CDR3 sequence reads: CASRVDGALDTQYF. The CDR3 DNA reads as TGTGCCAGCAGGGTCGACGGGGCCCTAGATACGCAGTATTTT.

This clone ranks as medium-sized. The chain's CDR3 is CASSQIGQGVADEQFF. In DNA, the CDR3 is TGTGCCAGCAGCCAAATCGGACAGGGGGTGGCAGATGAGCAGTTCTTC. J is TRBJ2-1 and V is TRBV7-3; 10 nucleotides agree with TRBD1. The CDR3 extends over 16 amino acids. Germline assignment: CDR1 SGHTA and CDR2 FQGTGA. Trimming at V came to 5 bases and at J to 8 bases, leaving 12 bases not matched to a gene.

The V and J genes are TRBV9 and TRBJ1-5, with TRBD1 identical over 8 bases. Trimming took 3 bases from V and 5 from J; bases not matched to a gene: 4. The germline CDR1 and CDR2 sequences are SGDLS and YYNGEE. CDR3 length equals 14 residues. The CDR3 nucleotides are TGTGCCAGCAGCGCGGGACAGGCCGATCAGCCCCAGCATTTT. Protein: CASSAGQADQPQHF.

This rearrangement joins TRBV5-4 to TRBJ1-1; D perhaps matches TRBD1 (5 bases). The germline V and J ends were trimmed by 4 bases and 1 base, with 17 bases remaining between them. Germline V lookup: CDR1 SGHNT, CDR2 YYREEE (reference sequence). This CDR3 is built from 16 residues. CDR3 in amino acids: CASSTMGGLRNTEAFF. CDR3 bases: TGTGCCAGCAGCACGATGGGGGGACTTAGGAACACTGAAGCTTTCTTT.

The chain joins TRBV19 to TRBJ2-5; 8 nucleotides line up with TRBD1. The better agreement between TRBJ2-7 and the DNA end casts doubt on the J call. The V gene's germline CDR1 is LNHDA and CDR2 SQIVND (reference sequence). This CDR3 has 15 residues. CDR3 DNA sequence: TGTGCCAGTAGTATATCGCAGGGGGCGGATTACGAGCAGTACTTC. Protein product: CASSISQGADYEQYF.

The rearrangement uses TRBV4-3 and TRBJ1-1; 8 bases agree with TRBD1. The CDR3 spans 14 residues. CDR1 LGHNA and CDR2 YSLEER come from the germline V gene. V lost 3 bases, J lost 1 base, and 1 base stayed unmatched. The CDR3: CASSQGQANTEAFF. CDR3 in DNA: TGCGCCAGCAGCCAGGGACAGGCGAACACTGAAGCTTTCTTT.

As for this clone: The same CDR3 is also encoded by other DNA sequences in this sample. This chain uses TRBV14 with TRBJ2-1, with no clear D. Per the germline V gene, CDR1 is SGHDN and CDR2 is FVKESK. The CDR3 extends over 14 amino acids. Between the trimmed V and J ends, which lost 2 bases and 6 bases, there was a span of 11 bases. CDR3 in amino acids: CASSQSTVVNEQFF. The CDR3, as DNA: TGTGCCAGCAGCCAATCGACGGTAGTCAATGAGCAGTTCTTC.

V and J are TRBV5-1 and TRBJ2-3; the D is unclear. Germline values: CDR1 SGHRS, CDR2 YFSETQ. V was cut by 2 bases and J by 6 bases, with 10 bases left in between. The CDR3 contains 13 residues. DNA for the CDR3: TGCGCCAGCAGCTTCGAAGCGCCTGATACGCAGTATTTT. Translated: CASSFEAPDTQYF.

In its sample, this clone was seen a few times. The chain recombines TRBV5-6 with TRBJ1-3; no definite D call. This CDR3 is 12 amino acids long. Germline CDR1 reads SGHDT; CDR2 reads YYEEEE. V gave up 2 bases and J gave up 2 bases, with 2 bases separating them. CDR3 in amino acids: CASSFTGNTIYF. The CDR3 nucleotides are TGTGCCAGCAGCTTCACTGGAAACACCATATATTTT.

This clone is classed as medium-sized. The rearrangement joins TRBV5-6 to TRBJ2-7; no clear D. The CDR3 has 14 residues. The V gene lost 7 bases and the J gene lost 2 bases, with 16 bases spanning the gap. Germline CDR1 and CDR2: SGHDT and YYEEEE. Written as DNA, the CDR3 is TGTGCCAGCGTTAGGGAAGAAACTCCCTACGAGCAGTACTTC. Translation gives CASVREETPYEQYF.

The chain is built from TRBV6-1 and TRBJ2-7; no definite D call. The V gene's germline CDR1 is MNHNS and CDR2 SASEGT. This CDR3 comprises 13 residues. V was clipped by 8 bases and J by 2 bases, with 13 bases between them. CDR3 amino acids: CASVSGTTYEQYF. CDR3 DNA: TGTGCCAGCGTTTCCGGTACCACCTACGAGCAGTACTTC.

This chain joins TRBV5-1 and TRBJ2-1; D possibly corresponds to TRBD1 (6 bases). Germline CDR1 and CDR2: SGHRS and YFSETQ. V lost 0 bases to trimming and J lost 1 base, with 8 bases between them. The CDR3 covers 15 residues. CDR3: CASSLVRGSYNEQFF. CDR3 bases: TGCGCCAGCAGCTTGGTGAGGGGGTCCTACAATGAGCAGTTCTTC. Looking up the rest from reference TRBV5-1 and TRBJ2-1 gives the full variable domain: KAGVTQTPRYLIKTRGQQVTLSCSPISGHRSVSWYQQTPGQGLQFLFEYFSETQRNKGNFPGRFSGRQFSNSRSEMNVSTLELGDSALYLCASSLVRGSYNEQFFGPGTRLTVL.